Each of the 25 T cell receptor beta chains below was sequenced from the same sample in a study of cytomegalovirus exposure and HLA in healthy donors. The protocol was immunoSEQ multiplex PCR, while the TCRdb copy is restricted to in-frame clones and leaves out a portion. This table has over 85,000 clones, about 95% appearing once. The sample was PBMCs. The receptor source for this set is a woman younger than 35 in good health and CMV-seronegative.

The chain combines TRBV7-2 with TRBJ1-4; D is uncertain. Germline CDR1 is SGHTA and CDR2 is FQGNSA. The V end lost 1 base, the J end lost 8 bases, and 11 bases lay between the germline ends. CDR3 length equals 14 residues. In nucleotides, the CDR3 is TGTGCCAGCAGCTTAGGAGGGTTGAACGAAAAACTGTTTTTT. Protein product: CASSLGGLNEKLFF.

This clone came up once. This chain uses TRBV1 with TRBJ1-2; the D call in the table, TRBD1, was not verified against the DNA. TRBV1 is a pseudogene locus. The CDR3 contains 19 residues. The CDR3: CTSSPQKGTAGRLNYGYTF. DNA for the CDR3: TGCACCAGCAGCCCTCAAAAAGGGACAGCCGGCCGACTTAACTATGGCTACACCTTC.

This chain uses TRBV7-8 with TRBJ2-4; 7 bases match TRBD1. V trimming: 3 bases; J trimming: 0 bases; junction bases outside the gene matches: 5. Per the germline V gene, CDR1 is SGHVS and CDR2 is FQNEAQ. CDR3 size: 16 residues. Here the CDR3 reads CASSFRDSQAKNIQYF. The CDR3 bases are TGTGCCAGCAGCTTCAGGGACAGTCAAGCCAAAAACATTCAGTACTTC.

This clone was seen a few times. The chain combines TRBV6-4 with TRBJ2-3; no definite D call. V was clipped by 2 bases and J by 2 bases, with 11 bases between them. Germline values: CDR1 MRHNA, CDR2 SNTAGT. CDR3 size: 15 residues. CDR3 nucleotide sequence: TGTGCCAGCAGTGACGCGAGTGGAGCCACAGATACGCAGTATTTT. Protein sequence: CASSDASGATDTQYF.

V gene TRBV5-1 combines with J gene TRBJ2-5, with a tentative D call TRBD1 (6 bases). Germline V gene sequence: CDR1 SGHRS, CDR2 YFSETQ. The CDR3 contains 15 residues. V lost 4 bases, J lost 5 bases, and 18 bases lay in between. This chain's CDR3 is CASSIPGQKRETQYF. CDR3 DNA sequence: TGCGCCAGCAGCATCCCGGGACAAAAAAGGGAGACCCAGTACTTC.

V and J are TRBV14 and TRBJ2-7; 10 bases map to TRBD1. Germline V gives CDR1 SGHDN, CDR2 FVKESK. V was pared by 0 bases and J by 2 bases, with 7 bases of the junction left unmatched. The CDR3 is 17 residues long. CDR3 residues: CASSQDWRGTGAYEQYF. CDR3 nucleotide sequence: TGTGCCAGCAGCCAAGATTGGCGGGGGACAGGGGCCTACGAGCAGTACTTC.

The rearrangement links TRBV1 to TRBJ2-3; the table's D call TRBD2 went unverified against the DNA. TRBV1 is a documented pseudogene. This CDR3 contains 17 residues. This CDR3 reads CTSSQDMGGSSTDTQYF. CDR3 DNA sequence: TGCACCAGCAGCCAAGATATGGGGGGATCTAGCACAGATACGCAGTATTTT.

The chain employs TRBV29-1 and TRBJ2-7, with D possibly being TRBD1 (6 bases). CDR3 length equals 13 residues. The V end lost 5 bases, the J end lost 2 bases, and 13 bases lay between the germline ends. Germline V gene lookup returns CDR1 SQVTM and CDR2 ANQGSEA. The CDR3 DNA is TGCAGCGTTAACACAGGGCTTACCTACGAGCAGTACTTC. Encoded protein: CSVNTGLTYEQYF.

The chain is built from TRBV7-9 and TRBJ2-7, with D maybe TRBD1 (5 bases). Trimming removed 5 bases from V and 1 base from J, with 9 bases in between. The CDR3 loop spans 13 amino acids. Germline lookup yields CDR1 SEHNR and CDR2 FQNEAQ (reference sequence). As DNA, the CDR3 is TGTGCCAGCAGCCCTGGGGCTTCCTACGAGCAGTACTTC. It is translated as CASSPGASYEQYF.

CDR3 sequence reads: CASSLPGQGYQQYF. The CDR3 nucleotides are TGTGCCAGCAGCCTACCGGGACAGGGTTATCAGCAGTACTTC. V gene TRBV7-2 combines with J gene TRBJ2-7; 9 bases are shared with TRBD1. From germline, CDR1 is SGHTA and CDR2 FQGNSA. The CDR3 contains 14 residues. Trimming at V came to 5 bases and at J to 8 bases, leaving 10 bases not matched to a gene.

V and J are TRBV19 and TRBJ1-1; unclear D gene. Deletions cut 1 base from V and 7 bases from J, with 10 bases between. The CDR3 spans 13 residues. Germline CDR1 is LNHDA and CDR2 is SQIVND (reference sequence). The CDR3 coding sequence is TGTGCCAGTAGTATAGGCCCGGGGATTGAAGCTTTCTTT. Residues: CASSIGPGIEAFF.

A single count supports this clone. The chain is built from TRBV7-2 and TRBJ2-2, with 8 bases identical to TRBD2. The germline V gene has CDR1 SGHTA and CDR2 FQGNSA. The trim removed 5 bases at V and 5 bases at J, leaving 7 bases unmatched. This CDR3 has 15 residues. The DNA of the CDR3 is TGTGCCAGCAGCCTTAGCGGGACTGAAACCGGGGAGCTGTTTTTT. It codes for CASSLSGTETGELFF.

This sequence joins TRBV13 and TRBJ2-7, with 8 bases fitting TRBD1. The germline V gene has CDR1 PRHDT and CDR2 FYEKMQ (reference sequence). Trimming at V came to 4 bases and at J to 2 bases, leaving 7 bases not matched to a gene. The CDR3 loop spans 15 amino acids. CDR3 protein: CASSSRQGSPYEQYF. CDR3 DNA: TGTGCCAGCAGCTCCCGACAGGGGAGCCCCTACGAGCAGTACTTC.

V and J are TRBV9 and TRBJ1-2; D is perhaps TRBD1 (5 bases). The length of the CDR3 is 13 residues. Looked up from germline, CDR1 is SGDLS and CDR2 is YYNGEE. V dropped 2 bases and J dropped 1 base, with 6 bases sitting between them. DNA of the CDR3: TGTGCCAGCAGCGTCGACAGTAACTATGGCTACACCTTC. Translation: CASSVDSNYGYTF.

The chain uses TRBV7-2 and TRBJ2-7; perhaps TRBD1 as D (6 bases). Germline V gene lookup returns CDR1 SGHTA and CDR2 FQGNSA. This CDR3 has 15 residues. V dropped 0 bases and J dropped 3 bases, with 12 bases sitting between them. CDR3 nucleotide sequence: TGTGCCAGCAGCTTAGCGGCCAGGGGAATCTACGAGCAGTACTTC. It codes for CASSLAARGIYEQYF.

CDR3: CASSSGRGETQYF. In nucleotides, the CDR3 is TGTGCCAGCAGCAGTGGGCGGGGGGAGACCCAGTACTTC. V and J are TRBV13 and TRBJ2-5; 7 positions match TRBD2. From germline, CDR1 is PRHDT and CDR2 FYEKMQ (reference sequence). The CDR3 is made up of 13 amino acids. V lost 5 bases and J lost 5; bases outside the gene matches: 5.

This chain uses TRBV6-5 with TRBJ2-7, with TRBD2 matching over 9 bases. The CDR3 totals 15 residues. From germline, CDR1 is MNHEY and CDR2 SVGAGI. J was trimmed by 3 bases and V by 10 bases; bases with no gene match: 13. The CDR3 DNA reads as TGTGCCACCAATGGCCTGGGAGCGGGGGGCTACGAGCAGTACTTC. This codes for CATNGLGAGGYEQYF.

The chain joins TRBV9 to TRBJ1-2, with D perhaps matching TRBD1 (6 bases). CDR3 length equals 16 residues. The V end was cut by 0 bases, the J end by 4 bases, with 16 bases between. CDR1 is SGDLS, CDR2 YYNGEE, per germline. The CDR3 bases are TGTGCCAGCAGCGTAGCCGGGACAACCACGGTCTATGGCTACACCTTC. Its translation is CASSVAGTTTVYGYTF.

This chain joins TRBV30 and TRBJ1-2, with 8 bases aligning to TRBD1. Germline CDR1 and CDR2: GTSNPN and SVGIG (reference sequence). This CDR3 spans 15 amino acids. V was clipped by 3 bases and J by 8 bases; unmatched bases: 14. The CDR3 loop is CAWSGTGGLLEGYTF. DNA of the CDR3: TGTGCCTGGAGCGGGACAGGAGGTCTCTTGGAAGGCTACACCTTC.

V gene TRBV10-3 combines with J gene TRBJ2-3, with 10 positions matching TRBD2. Per the germline V gene, CDR1 is ENHRY and CDR2 is SYGVKD. V was clipped by 7 bases and J by 3 bases; unmatched bases: 4. The CDR3 loop spans 14 amino acids. CDR3 protein: CAIKAGGPTDTQYF. The CDR3 nucleotides are TGTGCCATCAAAGCGGGGGGGCCTACAGATACGCAGTATTTT.

CDR3 sequence reads: CASSAPGQSKTQYF. The CDR3 DNA reads TGTGCCAGCAGCGCCCCGGGACAGTCGAAGACCCAGTACTTC. The genes are TRBV9 and TRBJ2-5; 7 bases align to TRBD1. V lost 3 bases, J lost 6 bases, and 8 bases stayed unmatched. Germline V gives CDR1 SGDLS, CDR2 YYNGEE. The CDR3 has 14 residues.

V usage is TRBV4-3 and J usage is TRBJ1-2; 8 bases match TRBD1. This CDR3 region has 16 residues. CDR1 and CDR2 from the germline V gene are LGHNA and YSLEER. Losses at the gene ends were 0 bases for V and 4 bases for J; bases not matched to a gene: 7. The CDR3 region is CASSQDPDRVGYGYTF. The CDR3 nucleotides read TGCGCCAGCAGCCAAGATCCGGACAGGGTCGGCTATGGCTACACCTTC.

J is TRBJ2-5 and V is TRBV6-1, with 9 bases aligning to TRBD1. The ends lost 4 bases at V and 2 bases at J; junction bases unmatched: 14. The CDR3 sequence is 18 residues long. The germline V gene encodes CDR1 MNHNS and CDR2 SASEGT. The CDR3 DNA reads as TGTGCCAGCAGTGCGCCGGGACAGGGTTATTTCTTTCAAGAGACCCAGTACTTC. Residues: CASSAPGQGYFFQETQYF.

The chain is built from TRBV10-3 and TRBJ2-5; 11 nucleotides agree with TRBD2. The CDR3 runs 17 residues. With V trimmed by 4 bases and J by 5 bases, 12 bases remained unmatched. CDR1 and CDR2 from the germline V gene are ENHRY and SYGVKD. CDR3 amino acids: CAISGPSGGNLAETQYF. CDR3 DNA: TGTGCCATCAGTGGTCCTAGCGGGGGGAACCTGGCGGAGACCCAGTACTTC.

V and J are TRBV11-2 and TRBJ1-6; 8 bases map to TRBD1. Trimming removed 4 bases from V and 8 bases from J; junction bases left unmatched: 10. The CDR3 length is 16 residues. Germline CDR1 reads SGHAT; CDR2 reads FQNNGV. CDR3 nucleotides: TGTGCCAGCAGCTCCCAGACAGGGGCGAGGGATTCACCCCTCCACTTT. Its protein is CASSSQTGARDSPLHF.